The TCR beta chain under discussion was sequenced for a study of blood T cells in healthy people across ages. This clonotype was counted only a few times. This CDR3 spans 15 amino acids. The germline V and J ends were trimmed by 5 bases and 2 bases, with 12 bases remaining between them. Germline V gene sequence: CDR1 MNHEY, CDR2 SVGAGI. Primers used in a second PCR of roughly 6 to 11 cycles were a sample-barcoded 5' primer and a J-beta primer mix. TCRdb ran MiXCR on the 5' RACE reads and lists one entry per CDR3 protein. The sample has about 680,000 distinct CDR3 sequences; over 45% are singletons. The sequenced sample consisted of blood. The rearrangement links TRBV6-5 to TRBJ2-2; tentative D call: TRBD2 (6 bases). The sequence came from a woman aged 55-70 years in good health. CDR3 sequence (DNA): TGTGCCAGCAGTCGCCCGGGGGTTAACACCGGGGAGCTGTTTTTT. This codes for CASSRPGVNTGELFF.